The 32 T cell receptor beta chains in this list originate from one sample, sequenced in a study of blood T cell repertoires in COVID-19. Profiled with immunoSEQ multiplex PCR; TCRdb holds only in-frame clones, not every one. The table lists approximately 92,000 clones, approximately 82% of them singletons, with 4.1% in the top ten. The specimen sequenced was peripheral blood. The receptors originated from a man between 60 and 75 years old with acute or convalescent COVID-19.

The CDR3 loop reads CASSLGSNSNQPQHF. CDR3 nucleotide sequence: TGTGCCAGCAGCTTAGGCAGTAATAGCAATCAGCCCCAGCATTTT. V usage is TRBV11-2 and J usage is TRBJ1-5; D is undetermined. With 1 base removed from V and 0 bases from J, the gap between germline ends came to 7 bases. Germline V gene data show CDR1 as SGHAT and CDR2 as FQNNGV. CDR3 length equals 15 residues.

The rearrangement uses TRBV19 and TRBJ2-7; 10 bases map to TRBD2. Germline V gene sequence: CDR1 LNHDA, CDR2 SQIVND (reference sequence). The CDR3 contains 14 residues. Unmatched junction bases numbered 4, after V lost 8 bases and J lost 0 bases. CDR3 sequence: CASGPSGSSYEQYV. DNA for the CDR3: TGTGCCAGTGGTCCTAGCGGGAGCTCCTACGAGCAGTACGTC.

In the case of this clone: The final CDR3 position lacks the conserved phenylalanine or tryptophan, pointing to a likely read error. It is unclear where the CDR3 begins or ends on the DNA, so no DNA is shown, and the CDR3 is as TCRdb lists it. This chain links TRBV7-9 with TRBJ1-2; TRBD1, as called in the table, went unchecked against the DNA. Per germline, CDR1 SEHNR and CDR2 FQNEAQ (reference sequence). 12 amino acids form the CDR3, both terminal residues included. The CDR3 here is CASSLDGPFERL.

The CDR3 here is CAWRKRTVGISGANVLTF. For the CDR3, the DNA is TGTGCCTGGAGGAAAAGGACAGTCGGCATATCTGGGGCCAACGTCCTGACTTTC. The V gene is TRBV30, the J gene TRBJ2-6; D possibly corresponds to TRBD1 (6 bases). Germline assignment: CDR1 GTSNPN and CDR2 SVGIG (reference sequence). The CDR3 covers 18 residues. The V end was cut by 3 bases, the J end by 1 base, with 19 bases between.

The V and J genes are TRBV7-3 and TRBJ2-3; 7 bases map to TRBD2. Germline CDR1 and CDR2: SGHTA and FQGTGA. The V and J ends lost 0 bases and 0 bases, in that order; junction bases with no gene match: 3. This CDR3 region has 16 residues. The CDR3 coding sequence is TGTGCCAGCAGCTTAACTTCTAGCGGAAGCACAGATACGCAGTATTTT. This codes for CASSLTSSGSTDTQYF.

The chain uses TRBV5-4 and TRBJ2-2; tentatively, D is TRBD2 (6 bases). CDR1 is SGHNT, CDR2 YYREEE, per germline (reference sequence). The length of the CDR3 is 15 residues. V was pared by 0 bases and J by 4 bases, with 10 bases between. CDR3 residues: CASSLGQGGTGELFF. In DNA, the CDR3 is TGTGCCAGCAGCTTGGGCCAGGGAGGCACCGGGGAGCTGTTTTTT.

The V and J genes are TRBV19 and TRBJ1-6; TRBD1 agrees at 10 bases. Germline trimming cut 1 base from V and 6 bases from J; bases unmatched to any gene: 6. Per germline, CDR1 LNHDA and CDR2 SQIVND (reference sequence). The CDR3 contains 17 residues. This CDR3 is CASSIVPGQGLNSPLHF. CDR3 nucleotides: TGTGCCAGTAGTATAGTTCCGGGACAGGGGCTTAATTCACCCCTCCACTTT.

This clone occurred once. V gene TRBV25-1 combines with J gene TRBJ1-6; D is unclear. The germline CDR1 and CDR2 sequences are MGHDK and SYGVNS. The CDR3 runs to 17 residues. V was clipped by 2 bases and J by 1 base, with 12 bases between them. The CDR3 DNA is TGTGCCAGCAGTGAACGCGGGTTAGGATCCTATAATTCACCCCTCCACTTT. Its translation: CASSERGLGSYNSPLHF.

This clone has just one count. CDR3 DNA sequence: TGTGCCAGCAGTTTCGCAGACTCTGGGGCCAACGTCCTGACTTTC. This sequence encodes CASSFADSGANVLTF. The J gene is TRBJ2-6, the V gene TRBV6-2 or TRBV6-3; no clear D gene. Germline-derived CDR1 and CDR2 are MNHEY and SVGEGT. Trimming cost V 4 bases and J 0 bases, with 7 bases left between them. The length of the CDR3 is 15 residues.

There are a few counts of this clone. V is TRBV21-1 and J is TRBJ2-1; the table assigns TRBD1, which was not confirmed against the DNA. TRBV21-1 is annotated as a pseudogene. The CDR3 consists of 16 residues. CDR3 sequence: CAIGSGNREGGNEQFF. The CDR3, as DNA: TGTGCCATAGGAAGTGGAAACAGGGAAGGAGGCAATGAGCAGTTCTTC.

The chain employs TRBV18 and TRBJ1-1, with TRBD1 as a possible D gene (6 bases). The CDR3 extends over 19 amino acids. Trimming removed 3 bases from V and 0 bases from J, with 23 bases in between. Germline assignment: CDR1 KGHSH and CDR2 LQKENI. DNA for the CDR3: TGTGCCAGCTCACCCCCTCTGGGGGCCCAGAACCTAATGAACACTGAAGCTTTCTTT. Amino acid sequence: CASSPPLGAQNLMNTEAFF.

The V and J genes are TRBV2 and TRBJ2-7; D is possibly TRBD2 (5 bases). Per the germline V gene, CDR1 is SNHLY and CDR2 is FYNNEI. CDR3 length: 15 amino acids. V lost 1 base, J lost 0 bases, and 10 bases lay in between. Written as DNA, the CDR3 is TGTGCCAGCAGTGAAGGCGGGTCTTTCTCCTACGAGCAGTACGTC. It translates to CASSEGGSFSYEQYV.

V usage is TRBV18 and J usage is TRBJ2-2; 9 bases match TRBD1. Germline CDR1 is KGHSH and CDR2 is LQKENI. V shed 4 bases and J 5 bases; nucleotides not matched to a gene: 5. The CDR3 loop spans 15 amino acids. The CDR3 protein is CASSQGQGATGELFF. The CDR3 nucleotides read TGTGCCAGCTCACAGGGACAGGGAGCTACCGGGGAGCTGTTTTTT. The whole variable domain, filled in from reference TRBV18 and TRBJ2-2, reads NAGVMQNPRHLVRRRGQEARLRCSPMKGHSHVYWYRQLPEEGLKFMVYLQKENIIDESGMPKERFSAEFPKEGPSILRIQQVVRGDSAAYFCASSQGQGATGELFFGEGSRLTVL.

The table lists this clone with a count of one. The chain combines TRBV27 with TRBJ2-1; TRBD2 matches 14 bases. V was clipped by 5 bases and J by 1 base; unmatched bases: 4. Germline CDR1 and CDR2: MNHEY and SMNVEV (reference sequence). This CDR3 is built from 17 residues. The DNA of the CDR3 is TGTGCCAGCAGTCCGACTAGCGGGAGGGGGTCCTACAATGAGCAGTTCTTC. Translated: CASSPTSGRGSYNEQFF.

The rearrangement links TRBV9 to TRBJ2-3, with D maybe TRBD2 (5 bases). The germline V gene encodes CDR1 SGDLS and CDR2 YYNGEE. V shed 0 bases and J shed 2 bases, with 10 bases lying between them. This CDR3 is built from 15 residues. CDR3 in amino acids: CASSVASGHTDTQYF. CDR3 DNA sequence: TGTGCCAGCAGCGTAGCAAGCGGCCACACAGATACGCAGTATTTT.

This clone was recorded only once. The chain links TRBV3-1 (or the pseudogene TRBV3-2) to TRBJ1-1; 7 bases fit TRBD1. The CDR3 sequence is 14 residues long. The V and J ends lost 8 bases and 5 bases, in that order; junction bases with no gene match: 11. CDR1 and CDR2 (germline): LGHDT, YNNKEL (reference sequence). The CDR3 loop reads CASRQGGMGTEAFF. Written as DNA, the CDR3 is TGTGCCAGCCGACAGGGAGGAATGGGGACTGAAGCTTTCTTT.

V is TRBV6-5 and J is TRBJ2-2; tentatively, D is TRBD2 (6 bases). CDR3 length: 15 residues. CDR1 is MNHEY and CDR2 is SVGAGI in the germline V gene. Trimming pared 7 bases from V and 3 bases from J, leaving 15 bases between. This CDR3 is CASTLAVGDTGELFF. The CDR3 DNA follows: TGTGCCAGCACCTTAGCGGTAGGAGACACCGGGGAGCTGTTTTTT.

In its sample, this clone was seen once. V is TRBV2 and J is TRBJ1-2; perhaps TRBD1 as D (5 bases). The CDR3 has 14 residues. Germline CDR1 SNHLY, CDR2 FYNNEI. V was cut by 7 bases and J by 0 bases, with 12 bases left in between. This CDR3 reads CASNLDRANYGYTF. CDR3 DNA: TGTGCCAGCAATCTAGACAGAGCTAACTATGGCTACACCTTC. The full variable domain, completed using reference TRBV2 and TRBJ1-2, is EPEVTQTPSHQVTQMGQEVILRCVPISNHLYFYWYRQILGQKVEFLVSFYNNEISEKSEIFDDQFSVERPDGSNFTLKIRSTKLEDSAMYFCASNLDRANYGYTFGSGTRLTVV.

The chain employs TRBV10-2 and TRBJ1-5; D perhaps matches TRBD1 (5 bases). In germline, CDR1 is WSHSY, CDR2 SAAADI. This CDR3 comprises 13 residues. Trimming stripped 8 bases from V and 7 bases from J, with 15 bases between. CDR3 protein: CASGGGEWQPQHF. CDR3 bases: TGCGCCAGCGGTGGGGGGGAATGGCAGCCCCAGCATTTT.

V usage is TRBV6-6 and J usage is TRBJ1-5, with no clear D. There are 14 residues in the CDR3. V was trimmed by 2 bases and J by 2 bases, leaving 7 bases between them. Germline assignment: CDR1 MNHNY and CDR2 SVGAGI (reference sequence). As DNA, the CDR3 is TGTGCCAGCAGTTACGAGTCGGGCAATCAGCCCCAGCATTTT. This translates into CASSYESGNQPQHF.

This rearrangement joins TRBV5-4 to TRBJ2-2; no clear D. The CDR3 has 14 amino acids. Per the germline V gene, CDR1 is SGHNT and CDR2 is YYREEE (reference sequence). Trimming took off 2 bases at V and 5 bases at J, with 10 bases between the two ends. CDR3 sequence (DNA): TGTGCCAGCAGCTTTGGTGTGGCAACCGGGGAGCTGTTTTTT. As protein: CASSFGVATGELFF. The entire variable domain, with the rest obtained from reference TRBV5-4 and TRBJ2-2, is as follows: ETGVTQSPTHLIKTRGQQVTLRCSSQSGHNTVSWYQQALGQGPQFIFQYYREEENGRGNFPPRFSGLQFPNYSSELNVNALELDDSALYLCASSFGVATGELFFGEGSRLTVL.

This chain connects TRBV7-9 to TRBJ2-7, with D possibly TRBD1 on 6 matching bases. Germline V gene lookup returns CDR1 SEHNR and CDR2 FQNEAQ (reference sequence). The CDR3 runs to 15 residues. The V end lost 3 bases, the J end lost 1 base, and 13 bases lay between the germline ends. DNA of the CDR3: TGTGCCAGCAGCTTGGACAGTCTGCCTTCCTACGAGCAGTACTTC. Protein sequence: CASSLDSLPSYEQYF.

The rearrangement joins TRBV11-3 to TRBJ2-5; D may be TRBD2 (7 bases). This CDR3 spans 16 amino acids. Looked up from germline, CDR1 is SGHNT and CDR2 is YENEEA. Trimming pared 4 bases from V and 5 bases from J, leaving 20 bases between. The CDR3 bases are TGTGCCAGCAGCTCCCCCGAAAGGGGGGGTTGGGAGACCCAGTACTTC. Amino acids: CASSSPERGGWETQYF.

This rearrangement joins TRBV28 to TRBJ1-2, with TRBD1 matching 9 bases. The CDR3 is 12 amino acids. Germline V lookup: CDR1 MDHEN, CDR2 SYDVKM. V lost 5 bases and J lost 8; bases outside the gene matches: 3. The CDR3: CASSKTGGGYTF. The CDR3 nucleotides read TGTGCCAGCAGTAAAACAGGGGGCGGCTACACCTTC.

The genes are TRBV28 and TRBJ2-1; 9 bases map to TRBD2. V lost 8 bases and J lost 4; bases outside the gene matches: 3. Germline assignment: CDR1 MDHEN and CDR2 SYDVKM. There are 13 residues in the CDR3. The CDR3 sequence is CASLTSGYNEQFF. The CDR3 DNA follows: TGTGCCAGCCTCACTAGCGGGTACAATGAGCAGTTCTTC.

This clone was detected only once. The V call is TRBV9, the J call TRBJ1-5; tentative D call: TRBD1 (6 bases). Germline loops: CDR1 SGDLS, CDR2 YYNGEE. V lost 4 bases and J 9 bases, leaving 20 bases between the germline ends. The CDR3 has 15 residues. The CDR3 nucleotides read TGTGCCAGCAGCCCATCTACGGACAGTGGCGGGCCCCAGCATTTT. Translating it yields CASSPSTDSGGPQHF.

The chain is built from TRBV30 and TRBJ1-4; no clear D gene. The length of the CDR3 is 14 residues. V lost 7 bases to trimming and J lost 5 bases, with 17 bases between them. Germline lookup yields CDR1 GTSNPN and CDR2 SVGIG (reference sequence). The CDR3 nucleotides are TGTGCCTTCAACACCGGGTCCTTAAATGAAAAACTGTTTTTT. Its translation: CAFNTGSLNEKLFF.

The CDR3 sequence: CASSASTSGSYNEQFF. CDR3 coding DNA: TGCGCCAGCAGCGCATCGACTAGCGGATCCTACAATGAGCAGTTCTTC. V is TRBV5-1 and J is TRBJ2-1; 9 bases are shared with TRBD2. Trimming removed 4 bases from V and 1 base from J; junction bases left unmatched: 6. The germline CDR1 and CDR2 sequences are SGHRS and YFSETQ. This CDR3 has 16 amino acids.

The CDR3 DNA follows: TGTGCCACCTCCGGACAGGGACTATATGGCTACACCTTC. Its translation: CATSGQGLYGYTF. The V call is TRBV28, the J call TRBJ1-2; TRBD1 matches at 8 bases. V lost 10 bases to trimming and J lost 5 bases; unmatched junction nucleotides: 9. This CDR3 region has 13 residues. The V gene's germline CDR1 is MDHEN and CDR2 SYDVKM.

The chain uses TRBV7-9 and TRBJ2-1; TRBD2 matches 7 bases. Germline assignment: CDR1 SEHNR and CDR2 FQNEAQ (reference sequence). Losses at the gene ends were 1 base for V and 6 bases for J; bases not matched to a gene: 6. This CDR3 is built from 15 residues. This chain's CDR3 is CASSLVIAGVNEQFF. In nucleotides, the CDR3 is TGTGCCAGCAGCTTAGTGATTGCGGGAGTCAATGAGCAGTTCTTC.

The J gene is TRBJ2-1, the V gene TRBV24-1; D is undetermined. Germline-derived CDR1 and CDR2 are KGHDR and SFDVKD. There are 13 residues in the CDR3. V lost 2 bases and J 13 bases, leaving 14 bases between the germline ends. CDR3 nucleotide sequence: TGTGCCACCAGTGATTCCCTGTCACAGAATCAGTTCTTC. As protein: CATSDSLSQNQFF.

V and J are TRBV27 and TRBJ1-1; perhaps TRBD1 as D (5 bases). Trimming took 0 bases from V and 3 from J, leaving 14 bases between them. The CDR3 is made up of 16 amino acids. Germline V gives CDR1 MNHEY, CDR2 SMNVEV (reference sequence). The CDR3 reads CASSLSPGFLDTEAFF. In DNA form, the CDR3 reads TGTGCCAGCAGTTTATCCCCAGGGTTTTTGGACACTGAAGCTTTCTTT.